This is a list of T cell receptor beta chains from one sample in a study of T cells in Graves' hyperthyroidism and ophthalmopathy. TCRdb independently ran MiXCR on the multiplex PCR reads; one entry per CDR3 protein. This sample has around 580,000 distinct CDR3 sequences, with over 15% found just once. Material: blood. The receptor source for this set is a woman younger than 30 with Graves' hyperthyroidism. CDR3s include the opening cysteine and the closing phenylalanine or tryptophan. The D gene is left open where the match is weak. Clone size is not always given. Where it is, it says once, few, many or a class for expanded clones.

clone_size,d_call,j_call,v_call,cdr3_nt,cdr3_aa
many,NA,TRBJ2-3,TRBV12-3/TRBV12-4,TGTGCCAGCAGTCAACCCGGCACAGATACGCAGTATTTT,CASSQPGTDTQYF
many,NA,TRBJ1-1,TRBV5-1,TGCGCCAGCAGCCCAAGGGACGGGAACACTGAAGCTTTCTTT,CASSPRDGNTEAFF
NA,NA,TRBJ2-1,TRBV30,TGTGCCTGGAGCGCGGGACGGCTTTACAATGAGCAGTTCTTC,CAWSAGRLYNEQFF
many,TRBD2,TRBJ2-7,TRBV2,TGTGCCAGCGAGTCTCGTCTAGCGGGCTCCTACGAGCAGTACTTC,CASESRLAGSYEQYF
NA,NA,TRBJ2-2,TRBV10-2,TGCGCCAGCGTGGGATCAGCGAACACCGGGGAGCTGTTTTTT,CASVGSANTGELFF
many,NA,TRBJ1-1,TRBV18,TGTGCCAGCTCGAACACAGGTACCACTGAAGCTTTCTTT,CASSNTGTTEAFF
NA,TRBD1,TRBJ1-4,TRBV7-2,TGTGCCAGCAGCCCGGGACAGACAACTAATGAAAAACTGTTTTTT,CASSPGQTTNEKLFF
few,TRBD2,TRBJ2-2,TRBV29-1,TGCAGCGTCCGACTAGCTCCCGGGGAGCTGTTTTTT,CSVRLAPGELFF
many,NA,TRBJ2-3,TRBV12-3/TRBV12-4,TGTGCCAGCAGTTTGAACTCTTTGGGCGCAGATACGCAGTATTTT,CASSLNSLGADTQYF
many,NA,TRBJ1-1,TRBV6-1,TGTGCCAGCAGTTTATCCCCCGGCACTGAAGCTTTCTTT,CASSLSPGTEAFF
few,NA,TRBJ1-2,TRBV2,TGTGCCAGTCGCCTAGGGCCCAACTATGGCTACACCTTC,CASRLGPNYGYTF
NA,TRBD1,TRBJ1-1,TRBV7-3,TGTGCCAGCAGCCCACGGGGCGGACAGGGGAGGACTGAAGCTTTCTTT,CASSPRGGQGRTEAFF
NA,TRBD2,TRBJ2-7,TRBV12-3/TRBV12-4,TGTGCCAGCAGTTTGAAAGCGGGAGTCGAGCAGTACTTC,CASSLKAGVEQYF
NA,NA,TRBJ1-3,TRBV15,TGTGCCAGCAGTATACTTGCTGAAAACACCATATATTTT,CASSILAENTIYF
NA,TRBD2,TRBJ2-2,TRBV12-5,TGTGCTAGTGGTTTTTTCGGGGGGGCGAACACCGGGGAGCTGTTTTTT,CASGFFGGANTGELFF
many,NA,TRBJ1-1,TRBV20-1,TGCAGTGCTAGAGATTCGACAGGGAACACTGAAGCTTTCTTT,CSARDSTGNTEAFF
NA,NA,TRBJ2-5,TRBV12-3/TRBV12-4,TGTGCCAGCGCCCCCTCCGGGTTGGAGACCCAGTACTTC,CASAPSGLETQYF
many,NA,TRBJ2-1,TRBV20-1,TGCAGTGCTAGCTCTGGACATTACAATGAGCAGTTCTTC,CSASSGHYNEQFF
few,NA,TRBJ2-2,TRBV5-1,TGCGCCACCGGAGAGTTCACCGGGGAGCTGTTTTTT,CATGEFTGELFF
many,NA,TRBJ2-5,TRBV5-1,TGCGCCAGCAGCTTGGGCTACCGACCGACTCAAGAGACCCAGTACTTC,CASSLGYRPTQETQYF
many,NA,TRBJ1-3,TRBV11-2,TGTGCCAGCAGCAAAACCTCTGGAAACACCATATATTTT,CASSKTSGNTIYF
few,NA,TRBJ2-7,TRBV10-1,TGCGCCAGCAGTGAGTCTTACGGGTCCTACGAGCAGTACTTC,CASSESYGSYEQYF
few,TRBD1,TRBJ1-5,TRBV28,TGTGCCAGCATACGCCCCGGGACAGGGGGCGATCAGCCCCAGCATTTT,CASIRPGTGGDQPQHF
many,NA,TRBJ2-2,TRBV2,TGTGCCAGCACCGAACGGCTAGCCCTGAACACCGGGGAGCTGTTTTTT,CASTERLALNTGELFF
NA,NA,TRBJ1-5,TRBV20-1,TGCAGTGCTAGAGAACAGGGCTCGGGTGGGCCCCAGCATTTT,CSAREQGSGGPQHF
many,TRBD1,TRBJ2-1,TRBV3-1,TGTGCCAGCAGCCAAGGCTCAGGGGGATACAATGAGCAGTTCTTC,CASSQGSGGYNEQFF
few,NA,TRBJ2-7,TRBV3-1,TGTGTGCCAACTCACTGGAATGGAGGGACCCCCTCTCTCTACGAGCAGTACTTC,CVPTHWNGGTPSLYEQYF
many,NA,TRBJ1-2,TRBV6-2/TRBV6-3,TGTGCCAGCAGTTCCCTCCGTAGCGCAGGTCGTGGCTACACCTTC,CASSSLRSAGRGYTF
few,NA,TRBJ1-6,TRBV6-2/TRBV6-3,TGTGCCAGCACACAGACAAATTCACCCCTCCACTTT,CASTQTNSPLHF
NA,TRBD1,TRBJ1-5,TRBV28,TGTGCCAGCAGTCCGGGACAGGAGGGTTATAGCAATCAGCCCCAGCATTTT,CASSPGQEGYSNQPQHF
few,TRBD1,TRBJ2-7,TRBV7-9,TGTGCCAGCAGCCCTACCCCGGGACAGGGGACCTACGAGCAGTACTTC,CASSPTPGQGTYEQYF
NA,NA,TRBJ2-2,TRBV28,TGTGCCAGCAGTTCTTCCGAAAGGGCGGGCACCGGGGAGCTGTTTTTT,CASSSSERAGTGELFF
NA,NA,TRBJ1-2,TRBV20-1,TGCAGTGCTAGTCGCGGGGGCGCTAAGCGCTACACCTTC,CSASRGGAKRYTF
many,NA,TRBJ2-5,TRBV2,TGTGCCAGGGGCCCTCAAGAGACCCAGTACTTC,CARGPQETQYF
few,NA,TRBJ2-1,TRBV24-1,TGTGCCACCAGTGATCCAAAAGGCATTGACAATGAGCAGTTCTTC,CATSDPKGIDNEQFF
few,TRBD1,TRBJ1-1,TRBV5-1,TGCGCCAGCAGCTCCGGGACAGGGGGACACACTGAAGCTTTCTTT,CASSSGTGGHTEAFF
NA,NA,TRBJ2-3,TRBV6-1,TGTGCCAGCAGTCAAATCGGGGCCCGCACAGATACGCAGTATTTT,CASSQIGARTDTQYF
NA,NA,TRBJ2-7,TRBV9,TGTGCCAGCAGCGTAGGGAACAGGGACTCCTACGAGCAGTACTTC,CASSVGNRDSYEQYF
few,NA,TRBJ1-2,TRBV6-2/TRBV6-3,TGTGCCAGCAGTTACTCGAAGAATAACGTCGACCCCTATGGCTACACCTTC,CASSYSKNNVDPYGYTF
many,NA,TRBJ1-2,TRBV15,TGTGCCACCAGCAGAGATGTTAGATATGGCTACACCTTC,CATSRDVRYGYTF
NA,TRBD2,TRBJ2-1,TRBV20-1,TGCAGTGCTAGAGATGTAGGACTAGCGGGTTCGAGGAACTACAATGAGCAGTTCTTC,CSARDVGLAGSRNYNEQFF
NA,TRBD1,TRBJ1-2,TRBV6-1,TGTGTCAGCAGGGGACAGGGCTTTAACTATGGCTACACCTTC,CVSRGQGFNYGYTF
many,NA,TRBJ1-1,TRBV30,TGTGCCTGGAGTTCTTGGGGAGGGGAGAACACTGAAGCTTTCTTT,CAWSSWGGENTEAFF
many,TRBD2,TRBJ2-1,TRBV2,TGTGCCAGCAGGCGGACTAGCGGATACAATGAGCAGTTCTTC,CASRRTSGYNEQFF
NA,TRBD2,TRBJ2-7,TRBV9,TGTGCCAGCAGCGAGCAGGGACTAGCGGGACTCTACGAGCAGTACTTC,CASSEQGLAGLYEQYF
few,TRBD1,TRBJ1-1,TRBV27,TGTGCCAGCAGAAAATTTGGGACAGGGGTAGCGAACACTGAAGCTTTCTTT,CASRKFGTGVANTEAFF